The sequence of this T cell receptor (beta chain) was determined in a study of CD8 T cells in ankylosing spondylitis. The CDR3 contains 13 residues. Germline V CDR1 and CDR2: SEHNR, FQNEAQ (reference sequence). V shed 1 base, J shed 11 bases, and the junction held 5 bases outside the gene matches. A remark on this clonotype: Its antigen is not identified.

TCRdb re-derived calls from the 5' RACE reads in MiXCR, one entry per CDR3 protein. This table has hundreds of thousands of distinct CDR3 sequences, about an eighth appearing once. Findings of the study overall: CD8+ by phenotype, disease-linked clones were relatively rare in peripheral blood. Apparently characteristic of ankylosing spondylitis blood was a TCR beta motif (roughly eight highly homologous variants).

The rearrangement uses TRBV7-9 and TRBJ1-1, with 9 bases aligning to TRBD1. Specimen: blood, either unsorted or a sorted T cell fraction (not recorded which). This TCR came from a male donor with ankylosing spondylitis. CDR3 coding DNA: TGTGCCAGCAGCTTAGAAGGGACAGGGTCGGCTTTCTTT. Translated: CASSLEGTGSAFF.